This T cell receptor (beta chain) was recovered during a study of blood T cell repertoires in COVID-19 (TCRdb year 2020). Regarding the complete study: Collaborator samples came from the United States, Italy and Spain and covered acute and convalescent phases of COVID-19. Deeply sampled blood TCRbeta repertoires from subjects exposed to, actively infected with, or recovered from COVID-19 were included in the dataset. The sample metadata nearly always contained a de-identified subject ID, COVID-19 status, age in years and sex. The samples were drawn from the first 160 participants of the ongoing ImmuneRACE study and from 950 to 1,500 subjects provided by 6 global collaborators. Where HLA class I and class II types were available, the types were taken from metadata supplied by the sample provider, not from assay-based typing. The material from the prospective study consisted of cDNA or gDNA derived from T cells, B-cell-depleted T cells, or PBMCs. The repertoires were released in a freely available public database meant as a resource for research on the immune response to SARS-CoV-2.

As concerns this clone: No cognate antigen has been identified for it. Per-nucleotide qualities are absent, and no much larger clonotype sits a single base away.

Each collaborating institution followed its own protocols to collect whole blood in K2EDTA tubes. For TCRbeta analysis, collaborators shipped samples in one of three forms: frozen whole blood, isolated PBMCs, or DNA extracted from either of those sample types. Deletion took 5 bases off V and 6 bases off J, with a span of 14 bases between the germline ends. Counted from cysteine to phenylalanine, this CDR3 has 14 amino acids. Only the CDR3 portion is preserved as DNA: 42 bases, with reading frame beginning at the first base. The germline V gene (reference sequence) yields SEHNR for CDR1 and FQNEAQ for CDR2. Broad study findings and their caveats: Clinical and demographic metadata were provided uncurated, with the amount varying by source and participant.

TCRbeta CDR3 regions were amplified from genomic DNA using the immunoSEQ Assay, a bias-controlled multiplex PCR. The study's processing was this. The number of nucleated cells in each sample was estimated from the amplification of reference gene primers within the assay. Sequence reads were collapsed and filtered to measure the absolute abundance of every unique TCRbeta CDR3 rearrangement. Productive Simpson clonality was computed per sample as the square root of Simpson's diversity index over productive rearrangements. Entries here come from immuneACCESS through TCRdb and include only in-frame sequences with V and J called. Some clones fail to appear in such tables; in the studies checked, an unresolved V gene covers under half of the shortfall, and the cause of the remainder is unknown. V and J calls and clone size are those listed in that table; D and trimming were worked out from the DNA. The sample table contains 65,000 to 95,000 clones; only one count was recorded for around four fifths of them. More than 15% of the sample lies in the top ten.

The sequenced material came from peripheral blood. The TCR was taken from a man of 80 years or more with active or convalescent COVID-19. The receptor chain draws on TRBV7-9 and TRBJ2-4; matching of 5 bases hints at TRBD1 as the D gene. Here is the DNA: TGTGCCAGCAGCGGGGATCTAAGGGGAAACATTCAGTACTTC. Protein translation: CASSGDLRGNIQYF.